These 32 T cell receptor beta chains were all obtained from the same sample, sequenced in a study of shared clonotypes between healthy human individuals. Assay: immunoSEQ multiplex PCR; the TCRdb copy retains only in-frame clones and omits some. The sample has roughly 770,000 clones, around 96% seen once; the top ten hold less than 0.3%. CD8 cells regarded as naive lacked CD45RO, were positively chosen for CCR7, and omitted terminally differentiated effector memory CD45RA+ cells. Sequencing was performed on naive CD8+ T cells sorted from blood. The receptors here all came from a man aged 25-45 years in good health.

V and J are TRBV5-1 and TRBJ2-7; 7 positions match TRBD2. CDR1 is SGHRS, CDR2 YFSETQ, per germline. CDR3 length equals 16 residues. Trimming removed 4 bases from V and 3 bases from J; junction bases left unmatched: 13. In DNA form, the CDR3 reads TGCGCCAGCAGCCCCGGGGCGGGCGGGGGAGGCTACGAGCAGTACTTC. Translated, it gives CASSPGAGGGGYEQYF.

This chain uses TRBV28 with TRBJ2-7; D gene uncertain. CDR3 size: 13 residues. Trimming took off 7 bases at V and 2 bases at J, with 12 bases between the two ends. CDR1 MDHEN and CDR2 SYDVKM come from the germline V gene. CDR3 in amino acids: CASTLEGAYEQYF. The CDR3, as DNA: TGTGCCAGCACCTTGGAAGGTGCCTACGAGCAGTACTTC.

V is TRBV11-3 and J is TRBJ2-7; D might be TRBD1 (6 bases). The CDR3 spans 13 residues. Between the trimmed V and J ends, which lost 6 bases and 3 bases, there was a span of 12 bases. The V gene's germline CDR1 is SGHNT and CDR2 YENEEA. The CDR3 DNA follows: TGTGCCAGCAGTCGGACAGACAACTACGAGCAGTACTTC. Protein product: CASSRTDNYEQYF.

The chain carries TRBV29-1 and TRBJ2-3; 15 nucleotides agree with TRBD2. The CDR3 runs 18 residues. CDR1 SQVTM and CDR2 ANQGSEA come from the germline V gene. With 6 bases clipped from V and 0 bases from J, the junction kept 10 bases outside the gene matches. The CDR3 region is CSVRQGLAGGMSTDTQYF. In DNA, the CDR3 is TGCAGCGTCCGCCAGGGACTAGCGGGAGGTATGAGCACAGATACGCAGTATTTT.

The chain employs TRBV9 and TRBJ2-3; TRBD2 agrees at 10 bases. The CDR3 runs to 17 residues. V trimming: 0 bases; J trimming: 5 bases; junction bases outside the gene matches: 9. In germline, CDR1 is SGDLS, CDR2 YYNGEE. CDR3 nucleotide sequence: TGTGCCAGCAGCGTAGCCTTTTCTAGCGGGAGATTAGATACGCAGTATTTT. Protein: CASSVAFSSGRLDTQYF.

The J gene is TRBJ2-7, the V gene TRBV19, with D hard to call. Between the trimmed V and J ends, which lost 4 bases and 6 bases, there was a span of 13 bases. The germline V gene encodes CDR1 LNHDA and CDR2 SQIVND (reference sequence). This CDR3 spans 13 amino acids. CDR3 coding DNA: TGTGCCAGTAGTAGCGAACATGGCGGCGAGCAGTACTTC. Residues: CASSSEHGGEQYF.

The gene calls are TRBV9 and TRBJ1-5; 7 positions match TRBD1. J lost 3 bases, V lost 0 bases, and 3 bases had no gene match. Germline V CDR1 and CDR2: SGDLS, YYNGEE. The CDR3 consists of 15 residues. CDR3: CASSVGGGPNQPQHF. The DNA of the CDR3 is TGTGCCAGCAGCGTAGGAGGGGGCCCCAATCAGCCCCAGCATTTT.

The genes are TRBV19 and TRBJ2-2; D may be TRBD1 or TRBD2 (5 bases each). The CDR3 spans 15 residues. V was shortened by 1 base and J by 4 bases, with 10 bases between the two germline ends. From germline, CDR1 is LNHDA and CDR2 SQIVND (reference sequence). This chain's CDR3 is CASSIVQGATGELFF. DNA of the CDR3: TGTGCCAGTAGTATAGTCCAGGGAGCCACCGGGGAGCTGTTTTTT.

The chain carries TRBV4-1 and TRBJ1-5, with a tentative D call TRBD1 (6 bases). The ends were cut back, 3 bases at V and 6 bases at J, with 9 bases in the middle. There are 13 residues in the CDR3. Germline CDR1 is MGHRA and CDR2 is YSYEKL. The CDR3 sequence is CASSQGALQPQHF. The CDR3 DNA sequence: TGCGCCAGCAGCCAGGGGGCACTTCAGCCCCAGCATTTT.

In DNA form, the CDR3 reads TGTGCCAGCAGCCCGTTGACCGGACCAGGGAACGAGCAGTACTTC. It codes for CASSPLTGPGNEQYF. The chain links TRBV7-8 to TRBJ2-7; tentative D call: TRBD1 (5 bases). The CDR3 runs to 15 residues. V was cut by 5 bases and J by 5 bases, with 19 bases left in between. Germline V gives CDR1 SGHVS, CDR2 FQNEAQ. Based on the CDR3 plus reference TRBV7-8 and TRBJ2-7, the full variable domain is GAGVSQSPRYKVAKRGQDVALRCDPISGHVSLFWYQQALGQGPEFLTYFQNEAQLDKSGLPSDRFFAERPEGSVSTLKIQRTQQEDSAVYLCASSPLTGPGNEQYFGPGTRLTVT.

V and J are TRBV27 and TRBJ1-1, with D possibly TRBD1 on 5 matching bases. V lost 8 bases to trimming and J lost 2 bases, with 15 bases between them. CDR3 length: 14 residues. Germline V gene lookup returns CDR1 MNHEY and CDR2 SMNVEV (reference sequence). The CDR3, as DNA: TGTGCCAGCGGCCCCCCCGACAGAAACACTGAAGCTTTCTTT. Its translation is CASGPPDRNTEAFF.

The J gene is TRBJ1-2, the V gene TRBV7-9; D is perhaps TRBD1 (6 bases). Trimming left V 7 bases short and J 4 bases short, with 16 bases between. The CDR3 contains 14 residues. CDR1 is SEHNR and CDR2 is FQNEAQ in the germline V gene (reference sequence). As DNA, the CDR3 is TGTGCCAGCAACCTCGGGGGGCGCGGCTATGGCTACACCTTC. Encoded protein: CASNLGGRGYGYTF. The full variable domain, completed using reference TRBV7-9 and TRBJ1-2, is DTGVSQNPRHKITKRGQNVTFRCDPISEHNRLYWYRQTLGQGPEFLTYFQNEAQLEKSRLLSDRFSAERPKGSFSTLEIQRTEQGDSAMYLCASNLGGRGYGYTFGSGTRLTVV.

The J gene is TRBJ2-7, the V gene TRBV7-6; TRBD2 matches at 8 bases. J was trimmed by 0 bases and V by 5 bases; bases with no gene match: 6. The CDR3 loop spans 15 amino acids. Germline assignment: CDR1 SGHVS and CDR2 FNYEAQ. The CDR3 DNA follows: TGTGCCAGCAGCCCCGCAGCGGGAGCCTCCTACGAGCAGTACTTC. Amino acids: CASSPAAGASYEQYF.

Written as DNA, the CDR3 is TGTGCCAGCAGCGCGTCCACCGGGAAAGATACGCAGTATTTT. Encoded protein: CASSASTGKDTQYF. The rearrangement links TRBV7-9 to TRBJ2-3, with D tentatively TRBD2 (5 bases). V lost 5 bases, J lost 5 bases, and 14 bases lay in between. The germline gives CDR1 SEHNR, CDR2 FQNEAQ (reference sequence). The CDR3 spans 14 residues.

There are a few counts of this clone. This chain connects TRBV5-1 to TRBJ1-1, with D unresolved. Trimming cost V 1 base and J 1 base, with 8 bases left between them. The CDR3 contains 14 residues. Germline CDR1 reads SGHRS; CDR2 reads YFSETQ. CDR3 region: CASSLNGENTEAFF. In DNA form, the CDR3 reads TGCGCCAGCAGCTTGAATGGGGAGAACACTGAAGCTTTCTTT. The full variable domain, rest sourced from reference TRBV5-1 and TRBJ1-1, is KAGVTQTPRYLIKTRGQQVTLSCSPISGHRSVSWYQQTPGQGLQFLFEYFSETQRNKGNFPGRFSGRQFSNSRSEMNVSTLELGDSALYLCASSLNGENTEAFFGQGTRLTVV.

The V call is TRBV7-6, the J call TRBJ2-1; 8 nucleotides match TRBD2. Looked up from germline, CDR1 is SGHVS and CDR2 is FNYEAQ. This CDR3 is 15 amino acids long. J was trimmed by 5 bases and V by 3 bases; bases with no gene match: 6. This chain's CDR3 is CASSLRTGGNNEQFF. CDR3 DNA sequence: TGTGCCAGCAGCTTGAGGACGGGAGGGAACAATGAGCAGTTCTTC.

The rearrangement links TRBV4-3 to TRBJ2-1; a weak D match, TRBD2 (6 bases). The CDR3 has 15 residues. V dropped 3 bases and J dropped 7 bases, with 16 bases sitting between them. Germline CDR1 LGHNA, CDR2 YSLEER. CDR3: CASSHSSTSINEQFF. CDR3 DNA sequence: TGCGCCAGCAGCCACAGCTCGACTAGTATTAATGAGCAGTTCTTC.

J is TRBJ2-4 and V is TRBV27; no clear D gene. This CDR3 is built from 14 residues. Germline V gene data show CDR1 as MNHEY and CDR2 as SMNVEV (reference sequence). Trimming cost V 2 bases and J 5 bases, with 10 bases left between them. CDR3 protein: CASSLANSENIQYF. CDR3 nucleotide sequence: TGTGCCAGCAGTTTAGCAAATTCCGAAAACATTCAGTACTTC.

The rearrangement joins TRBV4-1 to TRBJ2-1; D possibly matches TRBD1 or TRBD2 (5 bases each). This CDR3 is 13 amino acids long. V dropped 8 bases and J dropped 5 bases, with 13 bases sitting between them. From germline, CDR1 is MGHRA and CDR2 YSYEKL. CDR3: CASLGTLDNEQFF. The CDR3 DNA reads TGCGCCAGCCTCGGGACCCTTGACAATGAGCAGTTCTTC.

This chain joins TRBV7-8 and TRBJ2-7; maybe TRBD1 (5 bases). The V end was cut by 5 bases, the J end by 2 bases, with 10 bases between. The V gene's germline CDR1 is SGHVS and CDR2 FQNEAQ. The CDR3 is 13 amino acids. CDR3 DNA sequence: TGTGCCAGCAGCATCAGGACACCCTACGAGCAGTACTTC. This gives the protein CASSIRTPYEQYF.

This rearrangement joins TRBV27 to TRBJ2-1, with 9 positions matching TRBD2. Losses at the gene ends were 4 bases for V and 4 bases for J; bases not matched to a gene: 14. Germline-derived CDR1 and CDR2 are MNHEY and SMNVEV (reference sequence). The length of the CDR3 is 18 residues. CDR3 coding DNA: TGTGCCAGCAGTTATATCGCGGTAGCGGGAGTTCGATACAATGAGCAGTTCTTC. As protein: CASSYIAVAGVRYNEQFF.

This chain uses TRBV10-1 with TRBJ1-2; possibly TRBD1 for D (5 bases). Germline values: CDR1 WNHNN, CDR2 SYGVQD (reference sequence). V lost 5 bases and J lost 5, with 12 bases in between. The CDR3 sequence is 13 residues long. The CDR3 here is CASSPETVYGYTF. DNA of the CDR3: TGCGCCAGCAGTCCGGAGACAGTATATGGCTACACCTTC.

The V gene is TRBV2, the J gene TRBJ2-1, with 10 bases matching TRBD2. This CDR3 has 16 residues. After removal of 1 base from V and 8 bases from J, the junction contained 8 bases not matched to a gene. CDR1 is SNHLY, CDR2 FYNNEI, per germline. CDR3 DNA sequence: TGTGCCAGCAGTGAAGGGTTGGCTAGCGGGAGTGATGAGCAGTTCTTC. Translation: CASSEGLASGSDEQFF. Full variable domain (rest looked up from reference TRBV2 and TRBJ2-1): EPEVTQTPSHQVTQMGQEVILRCVPISNHLYFYWYRQILGQKVEFLVSFYNNEISEKSEIFDDQFSVERPDGSNFTLKIRSTKLEDSAMYFCASSEGLASGSDEQFFGPGTRLTVL.

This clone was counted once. The CDR3 region has the DNA TGTGCCAGCAGCTCCCGGACAGGGGAATACACCGGGGAGCTGTTTTTT. It is translated as CASSSRTGEYTGELFF. The chain links TRBV7-9 to TRBJ2-2, with TRBD1 identical over 9 bases. This CDR3 has 16 residues. J lost 3 bases, V lost 4 bases, and 6 bases had no gene match. Germline V gene lookup returns CDR1 SEHNR and CDR2 FQNEAQ (reference sequence).

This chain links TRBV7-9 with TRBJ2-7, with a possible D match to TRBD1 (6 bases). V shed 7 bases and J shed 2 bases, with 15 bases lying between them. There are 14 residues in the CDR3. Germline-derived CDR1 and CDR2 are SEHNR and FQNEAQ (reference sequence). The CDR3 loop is CASTRPGEPYEQYF. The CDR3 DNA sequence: TGTGCCAGCACCCGGCCAGGGGAGCCCTACGAGCAGTACTTC. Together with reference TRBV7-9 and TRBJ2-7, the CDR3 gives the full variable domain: DTGVSQNPRHKITKRGQNVTFRCDPISEHNRLYWYRQTLGQGPEFLTYFQNEAQLEKSRLLSDRFSAERPKGSFSTLEIQRTEQGDSAMYLCASTRPGEPYEQYFGPGTRLTVT.

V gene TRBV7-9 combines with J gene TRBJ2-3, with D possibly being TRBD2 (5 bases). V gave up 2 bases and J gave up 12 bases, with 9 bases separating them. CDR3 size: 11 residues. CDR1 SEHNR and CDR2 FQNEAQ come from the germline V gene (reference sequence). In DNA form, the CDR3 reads TGTGCCAGCAGCTTACGACGGGGACAGTATTTT. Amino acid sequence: CASSLRRGQYF.

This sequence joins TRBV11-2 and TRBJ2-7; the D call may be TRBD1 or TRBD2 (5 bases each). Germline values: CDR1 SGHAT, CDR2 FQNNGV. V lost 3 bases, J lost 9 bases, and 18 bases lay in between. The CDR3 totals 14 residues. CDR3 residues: CASSLSREQHGQYF. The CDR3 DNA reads TGTGCCAGCAGCTTGAGCAGGGAGCAGCACGGGCAGTACTTC.

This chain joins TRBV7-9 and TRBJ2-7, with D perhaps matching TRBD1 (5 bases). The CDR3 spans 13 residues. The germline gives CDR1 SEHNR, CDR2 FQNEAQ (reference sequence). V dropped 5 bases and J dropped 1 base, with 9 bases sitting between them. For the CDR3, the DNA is TGTGCCAGCAGCGACAGCGCGTCCTACGAGCAGTACTTC. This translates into CASSDSASYEQYF. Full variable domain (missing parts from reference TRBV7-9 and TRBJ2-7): DTGVSQNPRHKITKRGQNVTFRCDPISEHNRLYWYRQTLGQGPEFLTYFQNEAQLEKSRLLSDRFSAERPKGSFSTLEIQRTEQGDSAMYLCASSDSASYEQYFGPGTRLTVT.

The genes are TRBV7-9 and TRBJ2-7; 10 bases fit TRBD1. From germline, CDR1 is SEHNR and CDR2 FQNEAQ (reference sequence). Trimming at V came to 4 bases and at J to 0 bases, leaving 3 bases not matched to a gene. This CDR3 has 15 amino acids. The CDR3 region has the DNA TGTGCCAGCAGCTCCGGGACAGGGGCCTCCTACGAGCAGTACTTC. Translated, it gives CASSSGTGASYEQYF.

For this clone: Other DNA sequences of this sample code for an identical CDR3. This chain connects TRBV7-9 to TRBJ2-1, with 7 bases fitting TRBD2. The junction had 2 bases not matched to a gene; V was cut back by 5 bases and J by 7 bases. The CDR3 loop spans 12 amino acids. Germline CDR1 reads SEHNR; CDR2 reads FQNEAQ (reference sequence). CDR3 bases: TGTGCCAGCAGCCCTAGCGGTAATGAGCAGTTCTTC. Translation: CASSPSGNEQFF. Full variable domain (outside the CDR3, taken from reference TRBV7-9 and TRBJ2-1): DTGVSQNPRHKITKRGQNVTFRCDPISEHNRLYWYRQTLGQGPEFLTYFQNEAQLEKSRLLSDRFSAERPKGSFSTLEIQRTEQGDSAMYLCASSPSGNEQFFGPGTRLTVL.

The CDR3: CASSLLAGELDEQYF. DNA for the CDR3: TGTGCCAGCAGTTTGCTAGCGGGAGAGCTCGACGAGCAGTACTTC. The genes are TRBV27 and TRBJ2-7; TRBD2 aligns across 10 bases. The germline gives CDR1 MNHEY, CDR2 SMNVEV (reference sequence). CDR3 length: 15 amino acids. The V and J ends lost 3 bases and 5 bases, in that order; junction bases with no gene match: 7.

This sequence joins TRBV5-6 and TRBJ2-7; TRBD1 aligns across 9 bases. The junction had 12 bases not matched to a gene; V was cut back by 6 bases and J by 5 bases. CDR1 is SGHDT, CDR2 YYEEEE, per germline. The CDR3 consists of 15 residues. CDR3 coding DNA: TGTGCCAGCACCGACCCGGGACAGGGCGTCCACGAGCAGTACTTC. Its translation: CASTDPGQGVHEQYF.